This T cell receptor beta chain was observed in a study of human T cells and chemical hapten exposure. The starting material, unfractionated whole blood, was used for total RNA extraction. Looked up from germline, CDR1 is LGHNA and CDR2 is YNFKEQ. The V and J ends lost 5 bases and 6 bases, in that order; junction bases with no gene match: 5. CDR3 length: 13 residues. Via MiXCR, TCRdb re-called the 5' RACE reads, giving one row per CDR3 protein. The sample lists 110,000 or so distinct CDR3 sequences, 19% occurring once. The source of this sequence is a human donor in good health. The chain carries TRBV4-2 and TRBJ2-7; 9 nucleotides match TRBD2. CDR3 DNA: TGTGCCAGCAGCGGGGGACTAGCAGCCGAGCAGTACTTC. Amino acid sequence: CASSGGLAAEQYF.